This TCR beta chain originates from a study of CD8 T cells in ankylosing spondylitis. In the case of this clonotype: The antigen is not known.

The CDR3 totals 19 residues. Germline V lookup: CDR1 DFQATT, CDR2 SNEGSKA (reference sequence). The V gene end was trimmed by 0 bases and the J gene end by 2 bases; junction bases not matched to a gene: 8. The study, taken as a whole, reports: Significant enrichment of disease-linked clones was reported in matched ankylosing spondylitis synovial fluid. Disease-linked clones displayed a CD8+ phenotype and appeared relatively rarely in peripheral blood. What seemed typical of ankylosing spondylitis blood was a TCR beta motif built from about 8 highly homologous variants.

The authors made TCR beta libraries by quantitative 5'-RACE with molecular barcodes. TCRdb processed the 5' RACE reads anew with MiXCR; each CDR3 protein has one entry. The sample shows about 250,000 distinct CDR3 sequences, 24% of them seen only once. The sample comprised blood, either unsorted or a sorted T cell fraction (not recorded which). The receptor was isolated from a male donor with ankylosing spondylitis or in good health (not recorded which). This chain links TRBV20-1 with TRBJ2-2; 14 nucleotides align to TRBD2. The CDR3 sequence is CSARDRGTSGGSNTGELFF. For the CDR3, the DNA is TGCAGTGCTAGAGATCGCGGGACTAGCGGGGGTTCCAACACCGGGGAGCTGTTTTTT.